The rows below give T cell receptor beta chains drawn from one sample of a study of blood T cell repertoires in COVID-19. Data came from immunoSEQ multiplex PCR; TCRdb stores just in-frame clones and leaves some out. The sample holds roughly 46,000 clones; roughly 88% are singletons and the top ten take about 15%. Sequences were obtained from peripheral blood. Every receptor here comes from a human donor in a cohort sampled during active COVID-19. The donor label of this sample is uncertain. The CDR3 runs from the conserved cysteine through the conserved F or W.

j_gene | len | v_gene | CDR3aa
TRBJ2-5 | 13 | TRBV29-1 | CSVFGQGQETQYF
TRBJ2-7 | 16 | TRBV10-3 | CAISQNPGGRTYEQYF
TRBJ1-1 | 14 | TRBV19 | CASSAQQGITEAFF
TRBJ1-2 | 12 | TRBV2 | CASRGDSGGYTF
TRBJ1-1 | 13 | TRBV6-5 | CASTQTGGTEAFF
TRBJ2-5 | 16 | TRBV2 | CASSVTSGGQGETQYF
TRBJ2-1 | 14 | TRBV6-5 | CASSGTGIIREQFF
TRBJ2-2 | 18 | TRBV9 | CASSLGQDLYANTGELFF
TRBJ2-7 | 17 | TRBV3-1/TRBV3-2 | CASSQGTSFNRGIRQYF
TRBJ2-7 | 15 | TRBV21-1 | CASSKVPGGAYEQYF
TRBJ1-3 | 15 | TRBV6-1 | CASSESHAGGNTIYF
TRBJ2-2 | 14 | TRBV11-2 | CASSLVGNTGELFF
TRBJ1-5 | 14 | TRBV6-2/TRBV6-3 | CASSYAKANQPQHF
TRBJ2-1 | 12 | TRBV15 | CATSILANEQFF
TRBJ2-5 | 13 | TRBV6-2/TRBV6-3 | CASSTLARETQYF
TRBJ1-6 | 15 | TRBV27 | CASRVGTGGRSPLHF
TRBJ2-2 | 14 | TRBV10-2 | CASRTTANTGELFF
TRBJ2-5 | 15 | TRBV11-2 | CASSLTSGGLETQYF
TRBJ2-5 | 14 | TRBV12-5 | CASGWEGGRKTQYF
TRBJ1-4 | 16 | TRBV15 | CATSRDKGQGDEKLFF
TRBJ2-3 | 15 | TRBV6-1 | CASSEAGGRSDTQYF
TRBJ1-1 | 14 | TRBV19 | CASTKQGGNTEAFF
TRBJ2-6 | 16 | TRBV4-1 | CASSLGGASGANVLTF
TRBJ2-6 | 18 | TRBV7-9 | CASSRMTGTTTGANVLTF
TRBJ2-1 | 14 | TRBV5-8 | CASSYGGGLYEQFF
TRBJ2-7 | 15 | TRBV11-1 | CASSQETGGAYEQYF
TRBJ1-3 | 14 | TRBV5-1 | CASSPKGAGNTIYF
TRBJ1-1 | 13 | TRBV12-3/TRBV12-4 | CASRRQVNTEAFF
TRBJ2-3 | 17 | TRBV7-2 | CASSLASGGAGTDTQYF
TRBJ2-1 | 14 | TRBV7-2 | CASSWAGGNNEQFF
TRBJ2-3 | 16 | TRBV19 | CASSTVWTGSTDTQYF
TRBJ1-5 | 15 | TRBV15 | CATSRDAGGNQPQHF
TRBJ1-1 | 15 | TRBV4-1 | CASSQDSQGNTEAFF
TRBJ1-5 | 14 | TRBV18 | CASSPGQGNQPQHF
TRBJ1-5 | 17 | TRBV6-2/TRBV6-3 | CASSYPQPRTRNQPQHF
TRBJ2-2 | 15 | TRBV19 | CASSTQAAGTGELFF
TRBJ1-5 | 15 | TRBV28 | CASSLWAGAGQPQHF
TRBJ1-1 | 15 | TRBV3-1/TRBV3-2 | CASSQDLRGRGEAFF
TRBJ2-3 | 17 | TRBV18 | CASSPWTSGASTDTQYF